This TCR beta chain was identified in a study of T cell responses to AZD1222 COVID-19 vaccine. In the study overall: Pooled samples include second doses given at about 4 or 12 weeks. Regarding the study as a whole: Just 5 to 7 people given AZD1222 tested seropositive at baseline.

Data came from immunoSEQ multiplex PCR; TCRdb stores just in-frame clones and leaves some out. The sample includes 120,000 or so clones, 92% of them seen just once. Turning to this clone: Its antigen is unidentified.

Trimming removed 10 bases from V and 13 bases from J, with 5 bases in between. The CDR3 length is 8 residues. CDR1 is MDHEN, CDR2 SYDVKM, per germline. The origin of this receptor is an adult in good health. The chain carries TRBV28 and TRBJ1-6; D gene ambiguous. Material: peripheral blood, obtained on day 0 of AZD1222 vaccination. CDR3 loop: CATSPLHF. In nucleotides, the CDR3 is TGTGCCACTTCCCCCCTCCACTTT.